This record looks at one T cell receptor (beta chain) sequence and its context. The entry originates in a study of blood T cells in healthy people across ages. A second roughly 6 to 12 cycle PCR used barcoded and J-beta primers. TCRdb reanalysed the 5' RACE reads using MiXCR and keeps one entry per CDR3 protein. The data show some 900,000 distinct CDR3 sequences, around 48% seen once. V was pared by 5 bases and J by 4 bases, with 17 bases between. Germline V lookup: CDR1 SQVTM, CDR2 ANQGSEA. The CDR3 runs 14 residues. The receptor's source is a man aged 30 to 45 in good health. The genes are TRBV29-1 and TRBJ1-1; maybe TRBD1 (5 bases). Input material: blood. DNA for the CDR3: TGCAGCGTTAGCTGGGGAGGGGATGGCACTGAAGCTTTCTTT. Its translation is CSVSWGGDGTEAFF.